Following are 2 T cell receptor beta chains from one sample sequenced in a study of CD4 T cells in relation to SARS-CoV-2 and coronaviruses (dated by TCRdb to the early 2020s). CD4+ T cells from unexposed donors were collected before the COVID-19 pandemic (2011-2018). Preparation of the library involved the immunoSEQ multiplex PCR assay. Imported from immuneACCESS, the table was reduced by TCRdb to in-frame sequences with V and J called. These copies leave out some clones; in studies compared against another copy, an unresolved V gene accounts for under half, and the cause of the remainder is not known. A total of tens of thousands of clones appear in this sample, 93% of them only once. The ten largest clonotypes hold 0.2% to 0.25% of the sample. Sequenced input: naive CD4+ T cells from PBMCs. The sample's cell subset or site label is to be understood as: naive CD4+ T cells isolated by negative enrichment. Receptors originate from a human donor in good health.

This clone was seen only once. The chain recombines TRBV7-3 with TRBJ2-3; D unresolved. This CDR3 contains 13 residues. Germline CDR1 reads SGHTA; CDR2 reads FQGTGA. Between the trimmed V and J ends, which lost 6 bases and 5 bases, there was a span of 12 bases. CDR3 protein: CASSSTWQDTQYF. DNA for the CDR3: TGTGCCAGCAGTTCAACATGGCAAGATACGCAGTATTTT.

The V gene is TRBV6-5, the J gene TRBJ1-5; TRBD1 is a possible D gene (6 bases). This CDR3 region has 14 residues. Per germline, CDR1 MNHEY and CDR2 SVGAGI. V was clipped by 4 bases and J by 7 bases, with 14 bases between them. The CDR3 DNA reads TGTGCCAGCAGTTCCCTCGGGGGCCTGCAGCCCCAGCATTTT. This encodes CASSSLGGLQPQHF.